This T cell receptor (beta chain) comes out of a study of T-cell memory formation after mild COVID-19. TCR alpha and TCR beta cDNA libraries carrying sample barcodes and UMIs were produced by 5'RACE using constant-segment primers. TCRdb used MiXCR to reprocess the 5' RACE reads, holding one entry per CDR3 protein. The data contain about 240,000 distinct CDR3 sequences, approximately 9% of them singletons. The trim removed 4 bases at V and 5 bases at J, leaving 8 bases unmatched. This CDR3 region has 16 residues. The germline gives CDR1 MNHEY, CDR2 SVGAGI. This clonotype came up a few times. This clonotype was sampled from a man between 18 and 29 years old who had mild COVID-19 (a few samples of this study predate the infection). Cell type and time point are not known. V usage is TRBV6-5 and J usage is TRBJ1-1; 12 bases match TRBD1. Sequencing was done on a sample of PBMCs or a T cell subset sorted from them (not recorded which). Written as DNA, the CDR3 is TGTGCCAGCAGTTCCGCCGGGACAGGGGGCCTTACTGAAGCTTTCTTT. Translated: CASSSAGTGGLTEAFF.